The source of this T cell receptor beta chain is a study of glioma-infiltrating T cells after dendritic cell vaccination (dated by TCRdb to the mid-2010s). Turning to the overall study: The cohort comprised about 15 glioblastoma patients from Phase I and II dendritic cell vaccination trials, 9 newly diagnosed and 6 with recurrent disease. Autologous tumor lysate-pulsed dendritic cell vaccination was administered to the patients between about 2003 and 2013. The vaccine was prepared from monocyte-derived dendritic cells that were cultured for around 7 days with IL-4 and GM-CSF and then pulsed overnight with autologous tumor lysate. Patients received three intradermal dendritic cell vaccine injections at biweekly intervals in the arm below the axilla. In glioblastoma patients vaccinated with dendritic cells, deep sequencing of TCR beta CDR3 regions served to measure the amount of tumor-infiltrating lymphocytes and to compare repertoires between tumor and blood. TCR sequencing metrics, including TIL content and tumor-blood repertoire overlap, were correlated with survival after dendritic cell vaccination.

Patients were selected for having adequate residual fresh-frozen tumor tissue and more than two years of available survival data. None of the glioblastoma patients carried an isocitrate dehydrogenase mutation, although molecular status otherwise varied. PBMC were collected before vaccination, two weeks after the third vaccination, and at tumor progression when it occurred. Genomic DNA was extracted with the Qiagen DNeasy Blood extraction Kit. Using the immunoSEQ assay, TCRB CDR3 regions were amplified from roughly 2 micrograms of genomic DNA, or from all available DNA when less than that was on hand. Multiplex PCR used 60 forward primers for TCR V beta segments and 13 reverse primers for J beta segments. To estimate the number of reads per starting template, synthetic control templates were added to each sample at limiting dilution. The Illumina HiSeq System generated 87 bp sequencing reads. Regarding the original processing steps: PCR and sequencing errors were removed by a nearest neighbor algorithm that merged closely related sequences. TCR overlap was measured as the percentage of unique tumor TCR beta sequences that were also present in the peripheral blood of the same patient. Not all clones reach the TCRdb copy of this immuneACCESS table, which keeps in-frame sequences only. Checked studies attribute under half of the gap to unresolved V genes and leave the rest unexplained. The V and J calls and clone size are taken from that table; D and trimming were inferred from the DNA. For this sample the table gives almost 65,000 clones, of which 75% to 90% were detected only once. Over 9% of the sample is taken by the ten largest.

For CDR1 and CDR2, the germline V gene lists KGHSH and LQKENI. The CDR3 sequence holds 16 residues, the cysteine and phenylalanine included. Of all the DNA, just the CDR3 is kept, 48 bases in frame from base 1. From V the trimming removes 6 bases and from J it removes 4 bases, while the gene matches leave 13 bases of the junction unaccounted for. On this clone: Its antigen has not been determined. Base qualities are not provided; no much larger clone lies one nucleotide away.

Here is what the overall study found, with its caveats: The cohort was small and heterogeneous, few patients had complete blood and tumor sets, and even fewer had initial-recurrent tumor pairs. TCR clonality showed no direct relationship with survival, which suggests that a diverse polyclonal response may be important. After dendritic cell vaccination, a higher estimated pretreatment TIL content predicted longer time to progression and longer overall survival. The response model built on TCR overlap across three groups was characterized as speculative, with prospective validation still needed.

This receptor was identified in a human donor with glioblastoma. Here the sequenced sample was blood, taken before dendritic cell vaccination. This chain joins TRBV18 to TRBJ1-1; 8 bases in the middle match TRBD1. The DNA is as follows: TGTGCCAGCTCCCCGGGACAGGTGGGCTCCGGCACTGAAGCTTTCTTT. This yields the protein CASSPGQVGSGTEAFF.